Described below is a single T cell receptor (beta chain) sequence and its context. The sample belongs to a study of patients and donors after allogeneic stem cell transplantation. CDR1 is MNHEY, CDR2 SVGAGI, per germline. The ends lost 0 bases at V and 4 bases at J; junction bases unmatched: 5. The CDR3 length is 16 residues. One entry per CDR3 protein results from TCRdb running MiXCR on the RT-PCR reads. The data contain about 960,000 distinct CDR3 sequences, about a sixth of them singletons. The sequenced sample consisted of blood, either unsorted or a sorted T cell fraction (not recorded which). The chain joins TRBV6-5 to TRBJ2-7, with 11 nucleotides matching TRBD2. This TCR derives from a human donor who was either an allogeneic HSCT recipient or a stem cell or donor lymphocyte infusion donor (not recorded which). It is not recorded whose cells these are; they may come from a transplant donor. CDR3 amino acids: CASSYSQLAGAYEQYF. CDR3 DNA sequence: TGTGCCAGCAGTTACTCCCAACTAGCGGGAGCTTACGAGCAGTACTTC.